A single sample gave rise to the 18 T cell receptor beta chains below, sequenced in a study of blood T cell repertoires in COVID-19. Data came from immunoSEQ multiplex PCR; TCRdb stores just in-frame clones and leaves some out. Of roughly 250,000 clones listed, more than 80% are singletons. The sample was peripheral blood. The source of these receptors is a woman in her thirties or forties with acute or convalescent COVID-19.

The chain carries TRBV19 and TRBJ1-2; 9 bases map to TRBD1. V shed 7 bases, J shed 5 bases, and the junction held 11 bases outside the gene matches. CDR3 size: 15 residues. Germline assignment: CDR1 LNHDA and CDR2 SQIVND (reference sequence). This chain's CDR3 is CASTYLGQGNYGYTF. The CDR3 DNA is TGTGCCAGTACCTACTTAGGACAGGGGAATTATGGCTACACCTTC.

V and J are TRBV7-2 and TRBJ2-3; D unresolved. The V end lost 5 bases, the J end lost 0 bases, and 12 bases lay between the germline ends. This CDR3 is built from 15 residues. Germline V gene data show CDR1 as SGHTA and CDR2 as FQGNSA. DNA of the CDR3: TGTGCCAGCAGCCCCCAGTTAATTAGCACAGATACGCAGTATTTT. It yields the protein CASSPQLISTDTQYF.

The J gene is TRBJ1-2, the V gene TRBV28; no firm D call. Trimming stripped 3 bases from V and 8 bases from J, with 22 bases between. This CDR3 is built from 16 residues. CDR1 and CDR2 from the germline V gene are MDHEN and SYDVKM. The CDR3 DNA follows: TGTGCCAGCAGTTTTCCGCCCGGCCGAGGCCAGTACGGCTACACCTTC. Its translation: CASSFPPGRGQYGYTF.

This clone was observed a handful of times. The chain links TRBV7-2 to TRBJ1-1, with 8 bases fitting TRBD1. From germline, CDR1 is SGHTA and CDR2 FQGNSA. After removal of 5 bases from V and 10 bases from J, the junction contained 9 bases not matched to a gene. The CDR3 is made up of 13 amino acids. This CDR3 is CASSQGQGLSAFF. The CDR3 nucleotides read TGTGCCAGCAGCCAAGGACAGGGTTTATCAGCTTTCTTT.

This clone has a count of ten or more. The gene calls are TRBV24-1 and TRBJ1-5; the D is unclear. The V end was cut by 7 bases, the J end by 10 bases, with 7 bases between. The CDR3 runs to 10 residues. CDR1 and CDR2 (germline): KGHDR, SFDVKD. The CDR3 nucleotides read TGTGCCACCAGGGGCAGACCCCAGCATTTT. It specifies CATRGRPQHF.

This clone was recorded only once. This chain links TRBV5-6 with TRBJ1-2, with 8 positions matching TRBD1. The V gene end was trimmed by 4 bases and the J gene end by 3 bases; junction bases not matched to a gene: 8. The CDR3 covers 15 residues. Per germline, CDR1 SGHDT and CDR2 YYEEEE. CDR3 DNA: TGTGCCAGCAGCACGGGACAGGTGCCTTACTATGGCTACACCTTC. Its protein is CASSTGQVPYYGYTF. Together with reference TRBV5-6 and TRBJ1-2, the CDR3 gives the full variable domain: DAGVTQSPTHLIKTRGQQVTLRCSPKSGHDTVSWYQQALGQGPQFIFQYYEEEERQRGNFPDRFSGHQFPNYSSELNVNALLLGDSALYLCASSTGQVPYYGYTFGSGTRLTVV.

The chain recombines TRBV5-1 with TRBJ1-2; weak D call: TRBD1 (5 bases). CDR3 length: 14 amino acids. Germline CDR1 reads SGHRS; CDR2 reads YFSETQ. Trimming stripped 4 bases from V and 3 bases from J, with 13 bases between. DNA of the CDR3: TGCGCCAGCAGCCCCCAAGTAGGGGACTATGGCTACACCTTC. As protein: CASSPQVGDYGYTF.

The chain employs TRBV5-6 and TRBJ1-2, with D tentatively TRBD1 (6 bases). Trimming took 4 bases from V and 5 from J, leaving 15 bases between them. Germline-derived CDR1 and CDR2 are SGHDT and YYEEEE. The CDR3 runs 14 residues. The CDR3 loop reads CASSIDRLLYGYTF. The CDR3 DNA is TGTGCCAGCAGCATTGACAGGCTTCTATATGGCTACACCTTC.

The CDR3 coding sequence is TGTGCCAGCAGCCAAGAGGGAGGGAGGGGTCTTTTGTCACCCCTCCACTTT. This codes for CASSQEGGRGLLSPLHF. This chain joins TRBV3-1 (or the pseudogene TRBV3-2) and TRBJ1-6, with a tentative D call TRBD1 (5 bases). The V gene's germline CDR1 is LGHDT and CDR2 YNNKEL (reference sequence). This CDR3 has 17 amino acids. Trimming pared 0 bases from V and 10 bases from J, leaving 19 bases between.

The gene calls are TRBV6-4 and TRBJ2-3; D is possibly TRBD1 (6 bases). With 5 bases removed from V and 2 bases from J, the gap between germline ends came to 17 bases. Germline CDR1 is MRHNA and CDR2 is SNTAGT. The CDR3 extends over 16 amino acids. In DNA form, the CDR3 reads TGTGCCAGCAGTCCGACAGGAGGTAATCCCACAGATACGCAGTATTTT. It specifies CASSPTGGNPTDTQYF.

This sequence joins TRBV7-3 and TRBJ1-1; D is possibly TRBD1 (6 bases). Between the trimmed V and J ends, which lost 4 bases and 1 base, there was a span of 13 bases. The CDR3 length is 15 residues. The germline gives CDR1 SGHTA, CDR2 FQGTGA. CDR3 loop: CASSSNPTGNTEAFF. DNA for the CDR3: TGTGCCAGCAGCTCAAATCCGACAGGGAACACTGAAGCTTTCTTT.

The rearrangement links TRBV2 to TRBJ1-5, with TRBD1 identical over 8 bases. Trimming at V came to 3 bases and at J to 3 bases, leaving 4 bases not matched to a gene. CDR1 is SNHLY, CDR2 FYNNEI, per germline. The CDR3 is made up of 15 amino acids. CDR3 nucleotides: TGTGCCAGCAGTGAGGGGACAGGAAACAATCAGCCCCAGCATTTT. The encoded protein is CASSEGTGNNQPQHF.

About this clone: The sample has other DNA sequences that encode this CDR3 too. The V and J genes are TRBV5-1 and TRBJ1-2; 7 positions agree with TRBD1. This CDR3 is 13 amino acids long. The germline V gene has CDR1 SGHRS and CDR2 YFSETQ. The trim removed 4 bases at V and 2 bases at J, leaving 2 bases unmatched. The CDR3 DNA follows: TGCGCCAGCAGCAGGGACAGAAACTATGGCTACACCTTC. It encodes CASSRDRNYGYTF.

V and J are TRBV6-6 and TRBJ1-2; D is uncertain. This CDR3 comprises 14 residues. V shed 8 bases and J shed 0 bases, with 13 bases lying between them. Germline V lookup: CDR1 MNHNY, CDR2 SVGAGI (reference sequence). The CDR3 sequence: CASSSRLANYGYTF. DNA of the CDR3: TGTGCCAGCTCAAGTCGACTGGCTAACTATGGCTACACCTTC.

The gene calls are TRBV27 and TRBJ1-6; 8 bases align to TRBD1. The CDR3 runs to 15 residues. In germline, CDR1 is MNHEY, CDR2 SMNVEV (reference sequence). The ends lost 3 bases at V and 9 bases at J; junction bases unmatched: 7. The CDR3 DNA reads TGTGCCAGCAGTTTGTATCAGGGGGCAGGTTCACCCCTCCACTTT. Amino acid sequence: CASSLYQGAGSPLHF.

The chain has TRBV11-2 and TRBJ1-2; 7 positions agree with TRBD1. V trimming: 5 bases; J trimming: 0 bases; junction bases outside the gene matches: 15. CDR3 length: 18 amino acids. Germline CDR1 is SGHAT and CDR2 is FQNNGV. CDR3 residues: CASSPWGVGQNTNYGYTF. The CDR3 region has the DNA TGTGCCAGCAGCCCCTGGGGGGTGGGACAGAACACTAACTATGGCTACACCTTC.

The chain is built from TRBV3-1 (or the pseudogene TRBV3-2) and TRBJ1-1; a weak D match, TRBD1 (5 bases). This CDR3 spans 14 amino acids. Per germline, CDR1 LGHDT and CDR2 YNNKEL (reference sequence). Between the trimmed V and J ends, which lost 1 base and 5 bases, there was a span of 11 bases. The DNA of the CDR3 is TGTGCCAGCAGCCAAGGCCAGGGTCTAACTGAAGCTTTCTTT. Amino acids: CASSQGQGLTEAFF.

The V gene is TRBV6-6, the J gene TRBJ2-3, with 12 bases aligning to TRBD2. Per germline, CDR1 MNHNY and CDR2 SVGAGI (reference sequence). The CDR3 spans 16 residues. J lost 8 bases, V lost 3 bases, and 9 bases had no gene match. CDR3 protein: CASSYGVLAGGPTQYF. In DNA form, the CDR3 reads TGTGCCAGCAGTTATGGGGTACTAGCGGGGGGCCCTACGCAGTATTTT.